This passage covers 29 T cell receptor beta chains from one sample sequenced in a study of blood T cell repertoires in COVID-19. Measured with immunoSEQ multiplex PCR; TCRdb has only the in-frame clones, and not every one. The sample includes some 130,000 clones, 78% of them seen just once. The source material was PBMCs or T cells enriched from blood (not recorded which). Receptors were obtained from a woman aged 45 to 65 who had recovered from COVID-19.

The chain recombines TRBV3-1 (or the pseudogene TRBV3-2) with TRBJ2-4; 7 bases match TRBD2. The J segment lost 0 bases and the V segment lost 3 bases, leaving 11 bases of the junction unmatched. CDR1 and CDR2 from the germline V gene are LGHDT and YNNKEL (reference sequence). This CDR3 has 18 amino acids. The CDR3 spells CASSHDGEGSLAKNIQYF. DNA for the CDR3: TGTGCCAGCAGCCACGACGGGGAGGGGAGCCTAGCCAAAAACATTCAGTACTTC.

This chain connects TRBV27 to TRBJ1-1, with D unresolved. The V gene lost 1 base and the J gene lost 8 bases, with 11 bases spanning the gap. From germline, CDR1 is MNHEY and CDR2 SMNVEV (reference sequence). The CDR3 is made up of 13 amino acids. DNA of the CDR3: TGTGCCAGCAGTTTATTGTCCGGGATCGAAGCTTTCTTT. This gives the protein CASSLLSGIEAFF.

This chain's CDR3 is CASSLRVAEAFF. The CDR3 DNA sequence: TGTGCCAGCAGCCTCAGGGTAGCTGAAGCTTTCTTT. The chain has TRBV28 and TRBJ1-1; possibly TRBD1 for D (5 bases). CDR3 length: 12 amino acids. Trimming cost V 6 bases and J 6 bases, with 11 bases left between them. Germline V CDR1 and CDR2: MDHEN, SYDVKM.

This chain joins TRBV5-8 and TRBJ1-2; 8 bases align to TRBD1. The V gene end was trimmed by 3 bases and the J gene end by 6 bases; junction bases not matched to a gene: 4. The germline V gene encodes CDR1 SGHTS and CDR2 YDEGEE. The CDR3 has 13 amino acids. The CDR3 sequence: CASSSDRDHGYTF. The CDR3 DNA sequence: TGTGCCAGCAGCTCGGACAGGGACCATGGCTACACCTTC.

CDR3 sequence reads: CASTQRGLAETQYF. The DNA for the CDR3 is TGTGCCAGCACCCAAAGGGGGCTAGCGGAGACCCAGTACTTC. The chain carries TRBV28 and TRBJ2-5; D perhaps matches TRBD1 (7 bases). The CDR3 has 14 residues. V was shortened by 7 bases and J by 5 bases, with 17 bases between the two germline ends. Germline loops: CDR1 MDHEN, CDR2 SYDVKM.

This chain connects TRBV7-2 to TRBJ2-3; 8 nucleotides agree with TRBD2. The CDR3 totals 15 residues. The germline CDR1 and CDR2 sequences are SGHTA and FQGNSA. Losses at the gene ends were 2 bases for V and 8 bases for J; bases not matched to a gene: 9. The CDR3 nucleotides read TGTGCCAGCAGCTTACAGCGGGGGCCGGGTGGTACGCAGTATTTT. Its protein product is CASSLQRGPGGTQYF.

This clone appeared many times. Written as DNA, the CDR3 is TGCGCCAGCAGCTTGGCGTACCGTCGGGACAGGGGAAGAGGAGAGCAGTACGTC. Translating it yields CASSLAYRRDRGRGEQYV. V gene TRBV5-1 combines with J gene TRBJ2-7; the match to TRBD1 covers 10 bases. V was clipped by 0 bases and J by 7 bases; unmatched bases: 16. This CDR3 is 18 amino acids long. CDR1 and CDR2 from the germline V gene are SGHRS and YFSETQ.

The chain combines TRBV2 with TRBJ2-1; the match to TRBD2 covers 11 bases. This CDR3 spans 15 amino acids. In germline, CDR1 is SNHLY, CDR2 FYNNEI. V shed 3 bases and J 9 bases; nucleotides not matched to a gene: 7. The CDR3 loop is CASSDVLAGVVEQFF. DNA of the CDR3: TGTGCCAGCAGTGATGTACTAGCGGGGGTAGTTGAGCAGTTCTTC.

This clone was observed once. The J gene is TRBJ2-3, the V gene TRBV7-2; 10 bases match TRBD2. V trimming: 4 bases; J trimming: 2 bases; junction bases outside the gene matches: 9. From germline, CDR1 is SGHTA and CDR2 FQGNSA. The CDR3 is 17 amino acids. CDR3 protein: CASSYSGLALYTDTQYF. In DNA, the CDR3 is TGTGCCAGCAGCTACTCGGGACTAGCGCTTTACACAGATACGCAGTATTTT.

This chain links TRBV12-3 or TRBV12-4 with TRBJ1-3; TRBD1 matches at 8 bases. The CDR3 runs 13 residues. The junction had 10 bases not matched to a gene; V was cut back by 7 bases and J by 11 bases. CDR3: CASTVDRDRSIYF. The DNA for the CDR3 is TGTGCCAGCACCGTGGACAGGGACAGGTCCATATATTTT.

This rearrangement joins TRBV7-8 to TRBJ2-7, with a possible D match to TRBD1 (5 bases). Germline assignment: CDR1 SGHVS and CDR2 FQNEAQ. CDR3 size: 16 residues. Trimming left V 0 bases short and J 1 base short, with 13 bases between. CDR3 DNA: TGTGCCAGCAGCTTAGCGACAGCCAAGGGGTCCTACGAGCAGTACTTC. It yields the protein CASSLATAKGSYEQYF.

This clone was detected only a few times. J is TRBJ1-2 and V is TRBV27; possibly TRBD1 for D (5 bases). The CDR3 runs to 18 residues. The germline V gene has CDR1 MNHEY and CDR2 SMNVEV (reference sequence). With 4 bases removed from V and 4 bases from J, the gap between germline ends came to 25 bases. CDR3 amino acids: CASSSNRPSGHVGYGYTF. For the CDR3, the DNA is TGTGCCAGCAGTTCCAATCGCCCCTCAGGGCACGTTGGCTATGGCTACACCTTC.

The chain carries TRBV9 and TRBJ2-3; 10 bases are shared with TRBD2. This CDR3 region has 19 residues. With V trimmed by 4 bases and J by 1 base, 15 bases remained unmatched. Germline assignment: CDR1 SGDLS and CDR2 YYNGEE. The DNA of the CDR3 is TGTGCCAGCAGCCCCCTCGGGGGTGGTACTAGCGGGGGCACAGATACGCAGTATTTT. Protein sequence: CASSPLGGGTSGGTDTQYF.

The rearrangement links TRBV28 to TRBJ1-2, with a tentative D call TRBD1 (5 bases). The V gene's germline CDR1 is MDHEN and CDR2 SYDVKM. The CDR3 runs to 12 residues. Trimming pared 6 bases from V and 8 bases from J, leaving 13 bases between. CDR3 in amino acids: CASSQDSRGYTF. Here the CDR3 DNA reads TGTGCCAGCAGCCAAGACAGTCGGGGCTACACCTTC.

The V and J genes are TRBV28 and TRBJ1-1; possible D gene TRBD1, 6 bases. Germline assignment: CDR1 MDHEN and CDR2 SYDVKM. The CDR3 has 16 residues. V lost 5 bases, J lost 4 bases, and 20 bases lay in between. CDR3 residues: CASSRRPGQGSTEAFF. The DNA of the CDR3 is TGTGCCAGCAGTCGCCGCCCAGGGCAGGGGAGCACTGAAGCTTTCTTT. The variable domain in full, with the rest retrieved from reference TRBV28 and TRBJ1-1, is DVKVTQSSRYLVKRTGEKVFLECVQDMDHENMFWYRQDPGLGLRLIYFSYDVKMKEKGDIPEGYSVSREKKERFSLILESASTNQTSMYLCASSRRPGQGSTEAFFGQGTRLTVV.

The genes are TRBV27 and TRBJ1-2, with TRBD1 matching 10 bases. CDR3 size: 17 residues. Germline CDR1 is MNHEY and CDR2 is SMNVEV (reference sequence). V lost 0 bases to trimming and J lost 2 bases; unmatched junction nucleotides: 6. CDR3 DNA: TGTGCCAGCAGTTTATCCCCTAGACAGGGGGCCAACTATGGCTACACCTTC. It codes for CASSLSPRQGANYGYTF.

This clone occurred once. The chain couples TRBV28 to TRBJ1-2, with 8 bases matching TRBD1. This CDR3 has 14 residues. In germline, CDR1 is MDHEN, CDR2 SYDVKM. Unmatched junction bases numbered 9, after V lost 8 bases and J lost 4 bases. The DNA of the CDR3 is TGTGCCAGCGGACTCCAGGGGGCTTCCTATGGCTACACCTTC. Translated: CASGLQGASYGYTF.

CDR3 sequence: CASSHMGRREGTYEQYV. CDR3 nucleotides: TGTGCCAGCAGCCATATGGGCCGCCGGGAGGGGACCTACGAGCAGTACGTC. The chain couples TRBV5-8 to TRBJ2-7; 8 bases line up with TRBD2. This CDR3 is built from 17 residues. The germline V gene has CDR1 SGHTS and CDR2 YDEGEE. V lost 4 bases and J lost 2; bases outside the gene matches: 14.

V usage is TRBV5-5 and J usage is TRBJ2-7; 9 nucleotides agree with TRBD1. The germline V gene encodes CDR1 SGHKS and CDR2 YYEKEE (reference sequence). This CDR3 spans 13 amino acids. V lost 3 bases, J lost 6 bases, and 4 bases stayed unmatched. The CDR3 protein is CASSWGQGSEQYV. The DNA for the CDR3 is TGTGCCAGCAGCTGGGGACAGGGCAGCGAGCAGTACGTC.

V and J are TRBV9 and TRBJ1-4; 10 nucleotides line up with TRBD1. The CDR3 consists of 17 residues. The V and J ends lost 0 bases and 1 base, in that order; junction bases with no gene match: 3. Germline values: CDR1 SGDLS, CDR2 YYNGEE. CDR3 sequence: CASSVEGTGVTNEKLFF. CDR3 coding DNA: TGTGCCAGCAGCGTAGAGGGGACAGGGGTAACTAATGAAAAACTGTTTTTT.

V is TRBV7-7 and J is TRBJ2-1; D is perhaps TRBD2 (5 bases). Per the germline V gene, CDR1 is SSHAT and CDR2 is FNYEAQ (reference sequence). This CDR3 has 15 amino acids. Trimming removed 5 bases at V and 5 bases at J, with 16 bases between. The CDR3 is CASSIAPARDNEQFF. The CDR3 bases are TGTGCCAGCAGCATCGCCCCAGCGAGGGACAATGAGCAGTTCTTC.

The chain carries TRBV19 and TRBJ2-7; a weak D match, TRBD1 (5 bases). This CDR3 is built from 13 residues. Germline loops: CDR1 LNHDA, CDR2 SQIVND (reference sequence). The V end was cut by 2 bases, the J end by 3 bases, with 8 bases between. The chain's CDR3 is CASSITGYYEQYF. The CDR3 DNA is TGTGCCAGTAGTATAACAGGTTACTACGAGCAGTACTTC. Full variable domain (missing parts from reference TRBV19 and TRBJ2-7): DGGITQSPKYLFRKEGQNVTLSCEQNLNHDAMYWYRQDPGQGLRLIYYSQIVNDFQKGDIAEGYSVSREKKESFPLTVTSAQKNPTAFYLCASSITGYYEQYFGPGTRLTVT.

This clone was recorded a few times. The J gene is TRBJ2-3, the V gene TRBV5-1; D is possibly TRBD2 (7 bases). Germline CDR1 and CDR2: SGHRS and YFSETQ. V was trimmed by 0 bases and J by 5 bases, leaving 13 bases between them. CDR3 length equals 15 residues. The CDR3 reads CASSLEGGPGDTQYF. The DNA of the CDR3 is TGCGCCAGCAGCTTGGAGGGGGGGCCGGGAGATACGCAGTATTTT.

For the CDR3, the DNA is TGTGCCAGCAGCAAGGGGTTGGGAGATACGCAGTATTTT. Translated, it gives CASSKGLGDTQYF. The chain is built from TRBV5-8 and TRBJ2-3, with D possibly TRBD1 on 5 matching bases. Germline V gives CDR1 SGHTS, CDR2 YDEGEE. Trimming pared 4 bases from V and 5 bases from J, leaving 11 bases between. The CDR3 extends over 13 amino acids.

The chain employs TRBV28 and TRBJ1-5, with D possibly TRBD1 on 6 matching bases. Trimming pared 6 bases from V and 7 bases from J, leaving 16 bases between. This CDR3 is 14 amino acids long. Germline V lookup: CDR1 MDHEN, CDR2 SYDVKM. For the CDR3, the DNA is TGTGCCAGCAGCCGACTACAGGGTAACCAGCCCCAGCATTTT. Translated, it gives CASSRLQGNQPQHF.

The chain uses TRBV27 and TRBJ2-7; D may be TRBD1 (7 bases). In germline, CDR1 is MNHEY, CDR2 SMNVEV (reference sequence). The CDR3 sequence is 13 residues long. Trimming took 3 bases from V and 9 from J, leaving 15 bases between them. The CDR3 region is CASSLEGASGQYF. CDR3 DNA sequence: TGTGCCAGCAGTTTGGAGGGGGCGAGCGGGCAGTACTTC.

The chain has TRBV28 and TRBJ1-2; D gene ambiguous. CDR1 and CDR2 from the germline V gene are MDHEN and SYDVKM. The V gene lost 6 bases and the J gene lost 2 bases, with 7 bases spanning the gap. CDR3 size: 12 residues. This CDR3 reads CASSPTNYGYTF. CDR3 nucleotide sequence: TGTGCCAGCAGCCCTACCAACTATGGCTACACCTTC.

CDR3 protein: CAISPSTGQSYTF. In DNA, the CDR3 is TGTGCCATCAGTCCGTCGACAGGGCAGAGCTACACCTTC. This rearrangement joins TRBV10-3 to TRBJ1-2; 7 positions agree with TRBD1. The trim removed 5 bases at V and 9 bases at J, leaving 9 bases unmatched. The CDR3 is 13 amino acids. CDR1 and CDR2 from the germline V gene are ENHRY and SYGVKD.

The chain recombines TRBV6-4 with TRBJ2-3; 12 bases align to TRBD2. Germline V lookup: CDR1 MRHNA, CDR2 SNTAGT. The CDR3 spans 15 residues. Losses at the gene ends were 5 bases for V and 5 bases for J; bases not matched to a gene: 5. CDR3: CASSRLAGEIDTQYF. The CDR3 nucleotides are TGTGCCAGCAGTAGACTAGCGGGGGAGATAGATACGCAGTATTTT.